Below are 23 T cell receptor beta chains sequenced from a single sample in a study of cytomegalovirus exposure and HLA in healthy donors. PCR used 60 Vbeta primers and 13 Jbeta primers. The table came from immunoSEQ multiplex PCR; TCRdb's copy has only in-frame clones and leaves some out. The profile covers roughly 150,000 clones, with more than 70% appearing a single time and around 2% taken by the ten largest. The sequencing input was PBMCs. These receptors all stem from a man aged 30-40 years in good health and CMV-seronegative.

The V and J genes are TRBV7-9 and TRBJ1-5, with D unresolved. V lost 1 base to trimming and J lost 3 bases, with 10 bases between them. Looked up from germline, CDR1 is SEHNR and CDR2 is FQNEAQ (reference sequence). The CDR3 is 15 residues long. In nucleotides, the CDR3 is TGTGCCAGCAGCTTAGGCGGCGGTACCAATCAGCCCCAGCATTTT. It codes for CASSLGGGTNQPQHF.

The rearrangement uses TRBV7-9 and TRBJ2-1, with 11 bases matching TRBD2. The CDR3 runs to 17 residues. The germline gives CDR1 SEHNR, CDR2 FQNEAQ (reference sequence). Trimming removed 5 bases from V and 5 bases from J; junction bases left unmatched: 11. This CDR3 is CASSPRIAGGPHNEQFF. The CDR3 coding sequence is TGTGCCAGCAGCCCCAGGATAGCGGGAGGGCCCCACAATGAGCAGTTCTTC.

Only one count was recorded for this clone. J is TRBJ2-2 and V is TRBV27, with a tentative D call TRBD2 (5 bases). Trimming cost V 3 bases and J 3 bases, with 11 bases left between them. CDR1 is MNHEY and CDR2 is SMNVEV in the germline V gene (reference sequence). The CDR3 totals 15 residues. The CDR3 DNA reads as TGTGCCAGCAGTTTGGGGTACGGGGACACCGGGGAGCTGTTTTTT. Its translation: CASSLGYGDTGELFF.

The V gene is TRBV29-1, the J gene TRBJ2-7; D may be TRBD2 (6 bases). V was cut by 6 bases and J by 3 bases, with 12 bases left in between. Germline CDR1 and CDR2: SQVTM and ANQGSEA. The CDR3 covers 12 residues. CDR3 in amino acids: CSVGRDLYEQYF. The DNA of the CDR3 is TGCAGCGTGGGGCGGGACCTCTACGAGCAGTACTTC.

The chain employs TRBV29-1 and TRBJ1-2, with 10 bases lining up with TRBD1. Trimming took 5 bases from V and 7 from J; bases not matched to a gene: 4. The V gene's germline CDR1 is SQVTM and CDR2 ANQGSEA. This CDR3 is built from 12 residues. The CDR3 here is CSVPGQGSGYTF. CDR3 sequence (DNA): TGCAGCGTTCCGGGACAGGGGTCTGGCTACACCTTC.

The V call is TRBV7-8, the J call TRBJ2-1, with a tentative D call TRBD1 (5 bases). The germline V gene has CDR1 SGHVS and CDR2 FQNEAQ. There are 12 residues in the CDR3. Trimming removed 0 bases at V and 10 bases at J, with 7 bases between. In nucleotides, the CDR3 is TGTGCCAGCAGCTTAGCGGGGCAGGAGCAGTTCTTC. Encoded protein: CASSLAGQEQFF. Based on the CDR3 plus reference TRBV7-8 and TRBJ2-1, the full variable domain is GAGVSQSPRYKVAKRGQDVALRCDPISGHVSLFWYQQALGQGPEFLTYFQNEAQLDKSGLPSDRFFAERPEGSVSTLKIQRTQQEDSAVYLCASSLAGQEQFFGPGTRLTVL.

CDR3 nucleotide sequence: TGTGCCAGCTCGGTCTCTGGGGCCAACGTCCTGACTTTC. Translating it yields CASSVSGANVLTF. The chain recombines TRBV10-3 with TRBJ2-6; D gene ambiguous. The CDR3 totals 13 residues. Trimming pared 10 bases from V and 0 bases from J, leaving 7 bases between. Germline CDR1 reads ENHRY; CDR2 reads SYGVKD.

V gene TRBV2 combines with J gene TRBJ1-1; D is unclear. From germline, CDR1 is SNHLY and CDR2 FYNNEI. Trimming cost V 2 bases and J 4 bases, with 11 bases left between them. The length of the CDR3 is 14 residues. For the CDR3, the DNA is TGTGCCAGCAGTGAAAACCGGGGTGGCACTGAAGCTTTCTTT. Amino acids: CASSENRGGTEAFF.

The J gene is TRBJ2-7, the V gene TRBV5-1, with D hard to call. V lost 0 bases and J lost 0, with 16 bases in between. Germline V gives CDR1 SGHRS, CDR2 YFSETQ. The CDR3 is 17 residues long. The CDR3 here is CASSLGGFSISSYEQYF. CDR3 DNA sequence: TGCGCCAGCAGCTTGGGAGGCTTCTCCATTAGCTCCTACGAGCAGTACTTC.

The chain links TRBV2 to TRBJ2-1; 11 nucleotides match TRBD2. The CDR3 is 15 residues long. Trimming removed 6 bases from V and 4 bases from J; junction bases left unmatched: 5. In germline, CDR1 is SNHLY, CDR2 FYNNEI. Here the CDR3 reads CASSRLAGRYNEQFF. CDR3 nucleotide sequence: TGTGCCAGCAGCCGACTAGCGGGAAGGTACAATGAGCAGTTCTTC. The variable domain in full, with the rest retrieved from reference TRBV2 and TRBJ2-1, is EPEVTQTPSHQVTQMGQEVILRCVPISNHLYFYWYRQILGQKVEFLVSFYNNEISEKSEIFDDQFSVERPDGSNFTLKIRSTKLEDSAMYFCASSRLAGRYNEQFFGPGTRLTVL.

This chain joins TRBV10-2 and TRBJ2-5, with 7 bases aligning to TRBD2. The CDR3 has 15 amino acids. Per the germline V gene, CDR1 is WSHSY and CDR2 is SAAADI. Germline trimming cut 9 bases from V and 0 bases from J; bases unmatched to any gene: 10. The CDR3 region has the DNA TGCGCCAGACTCACTAGCGCCAAGTACCAAGAGACCCAGTACTTC. This codes for CARLTSAKYQETQYF.

CDR3 DNA sequence: TGTGCCAGCAGTACCCCTAACGAGCAGTACTTC. This gives the protein CASSTPNEQYF. The rearrangement links TRBV6-1 to TRBJ2-7; D remains unclear. The CDR3 runs 11 residues. CDR1 is MNHNS and CDR2 is SASEGT in the germline V gene. V lost 5 bases and J lost 5, with 7 bases in between.

At least ten counts were recorded for this clone. The V call is TRBV28, the J call TRBJ1-5, with 8 bases aligning to TRBD1. CDR3 length equals 17 residues. Germline CDR1 MDHEN, CDR2 SYDVKM. V was pared by 3 bases and J by 4 bases, with 11 bases of the junction left unmatched. CDR3 protein: CASSFVGQGSWNQPQHF. The CDR3 DNA reads TGTGCCAGCAGTTTTGTAGGACAGGGAAGTTGGAATCAGCCCCAGCATTTT.

The rearrangement uses TRBV9 and TRBJ2-3; D is unresolved. This CDR3 contains 16 residues. Deletions cut 3 bases from V and 0 bases from J, with 14 bases between. Germline V lookup: CDR1 SGDLS, CDR2 YYNGEE. The CDR3 DNA is TGTGCCAGCAGCGCCCCTTCCGGGTCGAGCACAGATACGCAGTATTTT. Translated, it gives CASSAPSGSSTDTQYF.

This clone has only one observation. CDR3 DNA sequence: TGTGCCAGCAGCTTAGTGGCGGGAGGAGGGCCCCACACCGGGGAGCTGTTTTTT. As protein: CASSLVAGGGPHTGELFF. The chain couples TRBV11-3 to TRBJ2-2; TRBD2 agrees at 8 bases. The CDR3 is made up of 18 amino acids. Looked up from germline, CDR1 is SGHNT and CDR2 is YENEEA. Trimming cost V 1 base and J 3 bases; bases outside gene matches: 10.

This sequence joins TRBV28 and TRBJ1-1; 7 nucleotides align to TRBD1. This CDR3 spans 15 amino acids. V dropped 0 bases and J dropped 2; count of bases not matched to a gene: 3. The germline V gene has CDR1 MDHEN and CDR2 SYDVKM. CDR3 sequence reads: CASSLWAGGNTEAFF. The CDR3 DNA follows: TGTGCCAGCAGTTTATGGGCAGGGGGAAACACTGAAGCTTTCTTT.

The chain combines TRBV9 with TRBJ2-3, with TRBD1 as a possible D gene (6 bases). V was pared by 3 bases and J by 4 bases, with 15 bases between. The CDR3 length is 15 residues. The germline V gene encodes CDR1 SGDLS and CDR2 YYNGEE. The CDR3 bases are TGTGCCAGCAGCGAACAGGGTCTGTTATCAGATACGCAGTATTTT. The encoded protein is CASSEQGLLSDTQYF.

The gene calls are TRBV7-9 and TRBJ2-7; D unclear. This CDR3 region has 12 residues. Germline V gene sequence: CDR1 SEHNR, CDR2 FQNEAQ (reference sequence). The V end was cut by 3 bases, the J end by 0 bases, with 3 bases between. This CDR3 reads CASSFGSYEQYF. CDR3 DNA sequence: TGTGCCAGCAGCTTCGGCTCCTACGAGCAGTACTTC.

The chain joins TRBV29-1 to TRBJ2-5, with a weak D call TRBD1 (6 bases). The CDR3 loop spans 13 amino acids. Germline V CDR1 and CDR2: SQVTM, ANQGSEA. Trimming removed 6 bases at V and 2 bases at J, with 13 bases between. This CDR3 is CSVGRTEQETQYF. CDR3 in DNA: TGCAGCGTGGGACGGACAGAGCAAGAGACCCAGTACTTC.

V gene TRBV11-1 combines with J gene TRBJ2-1; TRBD2 agrees at 8 bases. CDR3 length equals 15 residues. The V segment lost 1 base and the J segment 4 bases; nucleotides outside the gene matches: 3. Per germline, CDR1 SGHAT and CDR2 FQDESV (reference sequence). This chain's CDR3 is CASSLDGREYNEQFF. CDR3 bases: TGTGCCAGCAGCTTAGACGGGAGGGAGTACAATGAGCAGTTCTTC.

The chain recombines TRBV6-1 with TRBJ2-3; 9 positions agree with TRBD2. CDR3 length equals 14 residues. The V segment lost 3 bases and the J segment 3 bases; nucleotides outside the gene matches: 1. The V gene's germline CDR1 is MNHNS and CDR2 SASEGT. The CDR3 spells CASSDSGRTDTQYF. The CDR3, as DNA: TGTGCCAGCAGTGATAGCGGGAGAACAGATACGCAGTATTTT.

V usage is TRBV9 and J usage is TRBJ2-7, with TRBD1 as a possible D gene (6 bases). The CDR3 spans 14 residues. Per germline, CDR1 SGDLS and CDR2 YYNGEE. Between the trimmed V and J ends, which lost 4 bases and 5 bases, there was a span of 16 bases. The CDR3 DNA reads TGTGCCAGCAGCCCCACAGGGTCTGCCCACGAGCAGTACTTC. It codes for CASSPTGSAHEQYF.

The CDR3, as DNA: TGCAGCGTTACGGGTAGCGGTCAAGAGACCCAGTACTTC. Encoded protein: CSVTGSGQETQYF. The genes are TRBV29-1 and TRBJ2-5; a weak D match, TRBD2 (6 bases). V lost 5 bases to trimming and J lost 2 bases, with 12 bases between them. Germline CDR1 and CDR2: SQVTM and ANQGSEA. CDR3 length equals 13 residues.